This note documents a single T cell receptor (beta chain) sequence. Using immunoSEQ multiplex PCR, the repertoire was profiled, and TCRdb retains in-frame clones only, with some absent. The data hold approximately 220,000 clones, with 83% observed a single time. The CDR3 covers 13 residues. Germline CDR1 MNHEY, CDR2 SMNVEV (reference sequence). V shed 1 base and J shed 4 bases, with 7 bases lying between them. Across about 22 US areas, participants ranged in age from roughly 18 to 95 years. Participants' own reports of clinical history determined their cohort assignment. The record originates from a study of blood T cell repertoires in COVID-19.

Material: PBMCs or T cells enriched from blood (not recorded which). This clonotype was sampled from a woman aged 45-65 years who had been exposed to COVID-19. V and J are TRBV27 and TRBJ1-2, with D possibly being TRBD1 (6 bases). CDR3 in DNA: TGTGCCAGCAGTTTATTCAGGGGCTATGGCTACACCTTC. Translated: CASSLFRGYGYTF.